This T cell receptor beta chain was recovered during a study of blood T cell repertoires in COVID-19. CDR3 size: 17 residues. Per the germline V gene, CDR1 is LGHDT and CDR2 is YNNKEL (reference sequence). With V trimmed by 3 bases and J by 4 bases, 12 bases remained unmatched. The method was immunoSEQ multiplex PCR; TCRdb's version includes in-frame clones alone and lacks a portion of them. Found here are under 300,000 clones, around nine tenths of them singletons; the top ten hold roughly 2%. This chain uses TRBV3-1 (or the pseudogene TRBV3-2) with TRBJ2-5; the match to TRBD2 covers 9 bases. This TCR came from a woman aged 40 to 55 who had recovered from COVID-19. Sequenced sample: peripheral blood. The CDR3 region is CASSHGLAGRLGETQYF. In DNA form, the CDR3 reads TGTGCCAGCAGCCATGGGCTAGCGGGGAGATTGGGAGAGACCCAGTACTTC.